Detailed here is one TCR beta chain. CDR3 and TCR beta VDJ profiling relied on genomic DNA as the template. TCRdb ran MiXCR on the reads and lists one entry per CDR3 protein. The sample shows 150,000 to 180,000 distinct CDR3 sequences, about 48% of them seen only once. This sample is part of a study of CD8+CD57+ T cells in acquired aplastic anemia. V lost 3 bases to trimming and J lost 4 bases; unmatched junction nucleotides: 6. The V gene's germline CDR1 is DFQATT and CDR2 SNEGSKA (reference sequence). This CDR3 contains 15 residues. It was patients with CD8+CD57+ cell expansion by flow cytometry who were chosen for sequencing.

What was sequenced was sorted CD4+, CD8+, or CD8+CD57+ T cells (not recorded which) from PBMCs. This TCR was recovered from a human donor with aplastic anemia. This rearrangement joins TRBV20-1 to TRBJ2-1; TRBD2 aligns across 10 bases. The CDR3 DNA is TGCAGTGCTAGGGTAGCGGGGGGCCGGTACAATGAGCAGTTCTTC. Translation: CSARVAGGRYNEQFF.